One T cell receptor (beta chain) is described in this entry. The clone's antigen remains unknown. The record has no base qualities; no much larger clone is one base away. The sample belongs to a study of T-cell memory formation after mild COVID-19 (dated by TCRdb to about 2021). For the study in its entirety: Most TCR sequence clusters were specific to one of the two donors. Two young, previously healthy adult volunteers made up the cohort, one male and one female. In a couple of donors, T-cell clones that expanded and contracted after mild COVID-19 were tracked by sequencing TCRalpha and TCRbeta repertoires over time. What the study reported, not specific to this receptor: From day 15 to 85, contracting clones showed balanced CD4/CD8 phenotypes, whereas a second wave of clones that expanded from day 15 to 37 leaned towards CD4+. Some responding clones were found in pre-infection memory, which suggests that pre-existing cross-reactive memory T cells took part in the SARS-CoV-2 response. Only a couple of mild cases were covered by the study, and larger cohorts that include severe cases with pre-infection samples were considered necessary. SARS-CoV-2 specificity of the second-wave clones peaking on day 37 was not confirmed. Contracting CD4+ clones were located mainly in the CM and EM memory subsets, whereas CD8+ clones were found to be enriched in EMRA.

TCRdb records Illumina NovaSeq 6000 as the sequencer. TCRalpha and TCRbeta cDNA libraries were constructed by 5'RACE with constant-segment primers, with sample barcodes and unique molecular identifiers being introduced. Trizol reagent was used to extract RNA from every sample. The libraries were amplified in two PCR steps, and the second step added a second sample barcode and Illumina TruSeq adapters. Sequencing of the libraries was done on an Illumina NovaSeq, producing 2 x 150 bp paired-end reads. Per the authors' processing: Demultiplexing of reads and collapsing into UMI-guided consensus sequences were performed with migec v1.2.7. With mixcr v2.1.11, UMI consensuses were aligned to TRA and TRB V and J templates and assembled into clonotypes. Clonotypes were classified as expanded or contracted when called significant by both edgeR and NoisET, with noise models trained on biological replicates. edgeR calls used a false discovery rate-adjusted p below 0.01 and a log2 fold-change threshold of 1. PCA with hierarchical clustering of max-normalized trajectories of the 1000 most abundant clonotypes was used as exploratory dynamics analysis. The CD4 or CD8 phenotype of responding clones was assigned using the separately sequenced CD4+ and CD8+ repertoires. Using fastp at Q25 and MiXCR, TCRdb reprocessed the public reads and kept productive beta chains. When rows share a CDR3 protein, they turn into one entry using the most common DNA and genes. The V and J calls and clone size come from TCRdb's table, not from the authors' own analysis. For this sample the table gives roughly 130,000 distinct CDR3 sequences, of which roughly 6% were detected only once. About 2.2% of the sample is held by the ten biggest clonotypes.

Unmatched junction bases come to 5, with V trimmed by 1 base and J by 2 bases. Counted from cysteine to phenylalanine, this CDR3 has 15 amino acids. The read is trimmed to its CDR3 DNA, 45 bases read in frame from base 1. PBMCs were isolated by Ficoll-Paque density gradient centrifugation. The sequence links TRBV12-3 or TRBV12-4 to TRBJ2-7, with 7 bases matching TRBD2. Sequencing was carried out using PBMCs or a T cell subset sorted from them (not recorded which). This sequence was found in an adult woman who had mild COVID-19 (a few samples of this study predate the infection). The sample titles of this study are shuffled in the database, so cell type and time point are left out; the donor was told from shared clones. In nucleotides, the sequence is TGTGCCAGCAGTTTAGGCGGGGGACTTCCCTACGAGCAGTACTTC. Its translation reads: CASSLGGGLPYEQYF.